One sample yielded the 31 T cell receptor beta chains listed below, sequenced in a study of shared clonotypes between healthy human individuals. Clones were sequenced by immunoSEQ multiplex PCR, and TCRdb holds only the in-frame ones, with some missing. The table has nearly 2 million clones, approximately 94% seen once. As defined, naive CD8 cells were CD45RO-negative and positively selected for CCR7, with terminally differentiated effector memory CD45RA+ cells excluded. The sample was naive CD8+ T cells sorted from blood. These receptors were taken from a man younger than 35 in good health.

The chain links TRBV7-8 to TRBJ1-5; tentative D call: TRBD1 (6 bases). Trimming took off 2 bases at V and 7 bases at J, with 12 bases between the two ends. The CDR3 covers 14 residues. From germline, CDR1 is SGHVS and CDR2 FQNEAQ. DNA for the CDR3: TGTGCCAGCAGCTTACACAGGGTCCACCAGCCCCAGCATTTT. Translation: CASSLHRVHQPQHF.

The chain is built from TRBV6-5 and TRBJ2-5; no definite D call. The CDR3 length is 15 residues. The germline CDR1 and CDR2 sequences are MNHEY and SVGAGI. Trimming pared 5 bases from V and 2 bases from J, leaving 15 bases between. The CDR3 bases are TGTGCCAGCAGTGGGTTCGGCGAACCTCAAGAGACCCAGTACTTC. This encodes CASSGFGEPQETQYF.

V gene TRBV2 combines with J gene TRBJ2-1, with TRBD2 matching 11 bases. The ends lost 6 bases at V and 10 bases at J; junction bases unmatched: 5. Germline CDR1 SNHLY, CDR2 FYNNEI. The CDR3 contains 13 residues. CDR3 DNA sequence: TGTGCCAGCAGGCTAGCGGGAGGATGGGAGCAGTTCTTC. This encodes CASRLAGGWEQFF.

The sample holds a few counts of this clone. This chain uses TRBV7-9 with TRBJ2-7; a possible D gene is TRBD2 (6 bases). Germline CDR1 reads SEHNR; CDR2 reads FQNEAQ (reference sequence). V was trimmed by 5 bases and J by 5 bases, leaving 10 bases between them. This CDR3 has 12 amino acids. The DNA for the CDR3 is TGTGCCAGCAGCCCCGGGAGCCACGAGCAGTACTTC. Translated, it gives CASSPGSHEQYF.

Of note for this clone: This sample also contains other DNA sequences that code for the same CDR3. The V gene is TRBV6-6, the J gene TRBJ1-1; 8 positions agree with TRBD1. Germline CDR1 MNHNY, CDR2 SVGAGI (reference sequence). This CDR3 has 11 amino acids. After removal of 9 bases from V and 7 bases from J, the junction contained 4 bases not matched to a gene. CDR3 sequence (DNA): TGTGCCAGTTCTACAGGGGGTGAAGCTTTCTTT. It specifies CASSTGGEAFF.

Turning to this clone: Additional DNA sequences in this sample encode the identical CDR3. V and J are TRBV6-5 and TRBJ2-1, with 7 bases that match TRBD2. CDR1 and CDR2 (germline): MNHEY, SVGAGI. The CDR3 has 15 amino acids. Unmatched junction bases numbered 3, after V lost 0 bases and J lost 4 bases. CDR3 amino acids: CASSYSPGGYNEQFF. The CDR3 DNA reads as TGTGCCAGCAGTTACTCACCGGGAGGATACAATGAGCAGTTCTTC.

The chain employs TRBV7-9 and TRBJ2-2; TRBD2 aligns across 7 bases. V trimming: 7 bases; J trimming: 5 bases; junction bases outside the gene matches: 4. Germline values: CDR1 SEHNR, CDR2 FQNEAQ (reference sequence). This CDR3 has 13 residues. As DNA, the CDR3 is TGTGCCAGCAAGACAGCGGGGACCGGGGAGCTGTTTTTT. Encoded protein: CASKTAGTGELFF.

This clone has just one count. The gene calls are TRBV14 and TRBJ1-4; tentatively, D is TRBD1 (5 bases). Germline-derived CDR1 and CDR2 are SGHDN and FVKESK. Trimming shortened V by 1 base and J by 7 bases, and 13 bases separated the two germline ends. The CDR3 is made up of 15 amino acids. CDR3 protein: CASSQVQGPVEKLFF. CDR3 DNA: TGTGCCAGCAGCCAAGTCCAGGGACCGGTTGAAAAACTGTTTTTT.

The J gene is TRBJ2-7, the V gene TRBV5-1; possible D gene TRBD1, 6 bases. V lost 0 bases and J lost 3, with 16 bases in between. The CDR3 runs 16 residues. The germline gives CDR1 SGHRS, CDR2 YFSETQ. The CDR3 region is CASSLDTDRSVYEQYF. CDR3 nucleotide sequence: TGCGCCAGCAGCTTGGACACCGACAGGAGTGTCTACGAGCAGTACTTC. The full variable domain, its missing parts supplied by reference TRBV5-1 and TRBJ2-7, is KAGVTQTPRYLIKTRGQQVTLSCSPISGHRSVSWYQQTPGQGLQFLFEYFSETQRNKGNFPGRFSGRQFSNSRSEMNVSTLELGDSALYLCASSLDTDRSVYEQYFGPGTRLTVT.

The gene calls are TRBV15 and TRBJ2-1, with 9 bases aligning to TRBD2. The CDR3 loop spans 18 amino acids. V dropped 9 bases and J dropped 0; count of bases not matched to a gene: 15. Germline V lookup: CDR1 LNHNV, CDR2 YYDKDF (reference sequence). This CDR3 reads CATYSPASGRPSYNEQFF. In DNA form, the CDR3 reads TGTGCCACTTACAGTCCAGCAAGCGGGAGGCCCTCCTACAATGAGCAGTTCTTC.

The chain carries TRBV9 and TRBJ2-3; D unclear. Germline CDR1 SGDLS, CDR2 YYNGEE. V shed 4 bases and J shed 5 bases, with 11 bases lying between them. The CDR3 consists of 13 residues. The CDR3 sequence is CASSLRREDTQYF. Written as DNA, the CDR3 is TGTGCCAGCAGCCTCCGGCGCGAAGATACGCAGTATTTT.

The rearrangement links TRBV6-6 to TRBJ2-7, with D perhaps TRBD1 (6 bases). This CDR3 has 14 amino acids. V gave up 0 bases and J gave up 5 bases, with 11 bases separating them. Germline-derived CDR1 and CDR2 are MNHNY and SVGAGI (reference sequence). The CDR3 sequence is CASSYSPGVDEQYF. The CDR3 nucleotides read TGTGCCAGCAGTTACTCCCCAGGGGTGGACGAGCAGTACTTC.

The chain joins TRBV7-9 to TRBJ1-2, with a tentative D call TRBD1 (6 bases). The CDR3 runs 13 residues. The V gene lost 5 bases and the J gene lost 3 bases, with 10 bases spanning the gap. Germline CDR1 is SEHNR and CDR2 is FQNEAQ (reference sequence). The CDR3 here is CASSRGGDYGYTF. The CDR3 nucleotides read TGTGCCAGCAGCAGGGGGGGAGACTATGGCTACACCTTC.

The J gene is TRBJ2-5, the V gene TRBV7-8, with D unresolved. Germline V gene lookup returns CDR1 SGHVS and CDR2 FQNEAQ. V was cut by 1 base and J by 5 bases, with 11 bases left in between. The CDR3 is made up of 14 amino acids. CDR3 bases: TGTGCCAGCAGCTTAGTTGGGTTGGCGGAGACCCAGTACTTC. Amino acids: CASSLVGLAETQYF.

This chain joins TRBV4-1 and TRBJ2-6; 9 bases map to TRBD1. CDR1 and CDR2 from the germline V gene are MGHRA and YSYEKL. The trim removed 3 bases at V and 0 bases at J, leaving 3 bases unmatched. The CDR3 loop spans 17 amino acids. Written as DNA, the CDR3 is TGCGCCAGCAGCCAGGGACAGGGACTCTCTGGGGCCAACGTCCTGACTTTC. It encodes CASSQGQGLSGANVLTF.

The chain is built from TRBV13 and TRBJ1-4; D is possibly TRBD1 (6 bases). CDR1 is PRHDT and CDR2 is FYEKMQ in the germline V gene (reference sequence). The CDR3 sequence is 16 residues long. V lost 5 bases, J lost 4 bases, and 17 bases lay in between. The CDR3 nucleotides are TGTGCCAGCAGCCTCTCGACAGGTAGCCTTAATGAAAAACTGTTTTTT. This encodes CASSLSTGSLNEKLFF. The full variable domain, completed using reference TRBV13 and TRBJ1-4, is AAGVIQSPRHLIKEKRETATLKCYPIPRHDTVYWYQQGPGQDPQFLISFYEKMQSDKGSIPDRFSAQQFSDYHSELNMSSLELGDSALYFCASSLSTGSLNEKLFFGSGTQLSVL.

This clone has a single count. This chain joins TRBV5-6 and TRBJ1-2; D not certain. Looked up from germline, CDR1 is SGHDT and CDR2 is YYEEEE. The CDR3 is 12 residues long. Trimming pared 3 bases from V and 5 bases from J, leaving 8 bases between. The CDR3 coding sequence is TGTGCCAGCAGCTGGTCAGATTATGGCTACACCTTC. This gives the protein CASSWSDYGYTF.

On this clone: This CDR3 is also generated by other DNA sequences in the sample. The chain combines TRBV5-1 with TRBJ1-3, with D unclear. V dropped 0 bases and J dropped 4 bases, with 11 bases sitting between them. The CDR3 consists of 15 residues. In germline, CDR1 is SGHRS, CDR2 YFSETQ. CDR3 protein: CASSLDFSSGNTIYF. For the CDR3, the DNA is TGCGCCAGCAGCTTGGACTTCAGCTCGGGAAACACCATATATTTT.

This clone has just one count. The chain couples TRBV6-5 to TRBJ1-1, with D perhaps matching TRBD1 (5 bases). Germline CDR1 reads MNHEY; CDR2 reads SVGAGI. The CDR3 has 16 residues. The V gene lost 0 bases and the J gene lost 5 bases, with 16 bases spanning the gap. The CDR3 sequence: CASSYSSEGVGTEAFF. Written as DNA, the CDR3 is TGTGCCAGCAGTTACTCTAGTGAAGGGGTGGGAACTGAAGCTTTCTTT.

The gene calls are TRBV4-3 and TRBJ2-7, with 11 nucleotides matching TRBD1. CDR1 and CDR2 (germline): LGHNA, YSLEER. The trim removed 4 bases at V and 3 bases at J, leaving 5 bases unmatched. The CDR3 totals 15 residues. Written as DNA, the CDR3 is TGCGCCAGCAGCCGGGGGACAGGGGGAGGCTACGAGCAGTACTTC. It codes for CASSRGTGGGYEQYF.

This rearrangement joins TRBV25-1 to TRBJ1-2; D might be TRBD1 (5 bases). Trimming left V 4 bases short and J 6 bases short, with 12 bases between. The CDR3 is 13 amino acids. Germline V CDR1 and CDR2: MGHDK, SYGVNS. CDR3 residues: CASSAQGVNGYTF. CDR3 nucleotides: TGTGCCAGCAGTGCGCAGGGTGTGAATGGCTACACCTTC.

Comment on this clone: The sample contains more than one DNA sequence encoding this CDR3. The J gene is TRBJ1-1, the V gene TRBV30; D not resolved. Trimming shortened V by 0 bases and J by 1 base, and 6 bases separated the two germline ends. The V gene's germline CDR1 is GTSNPN and CDR2 SVGIG (reference sequence). The CDR3 runs 13 residues. This CDR3 reads CAWSVLTNTEAFF. For the CDR3, the DNA is TGTGCCTGGAGTGTATTGACGAACACTGAAGCTTTCTTT.

This chain uses TRBV30 with TRBJ1-2, with TRBD1 identical over 10 bases. This CDR3 spans 15 amino acids. CDR1 is GTSNPN, CDR2 SVGIG, per germline (reference sequence). V lost 2 bases, J lost 2 bases, and 5 bases stayed unmatched. CDR3 loop: CAWSPTGGVNYGYTF. CDR3 DNA sequence: TGTGCCTGGAGTCCGACAGGGGGCGTGAACTATGGCTACACCTTC.

This clone appeared once. V usage is TRBV27 and J usage is TRBJ2-7, with D tentatively TRBD1 (5 bases). This CDR3 spans 15 amino acids. Germline CDR1 reads MNHEY; CDR2 reads SMNVEV (reference sequence). V was clipped by 5 bases and J by 0 bases, with 14 bases between them. CDR3 region: CASSLRTTNSYEQYF. In DNA, the CDR3 is TGTGCCAGCAGTCTTAGGACAACCAACTCCTACGAGCAGTACTTC.

This sequence joins TRBV7-2 and TRBJ1-3, with D unresolved. V was trimmed by 3 bases and J by 2 bases, leaving 8 bases between them. CDR3 length equals 14 residues. CDR1 is SGHTA and CDR2 is FQGNSA in the germline V gene. The CDR3 DNA follows: TGTGCCAGCAGCTTTTCAGGAACTGGAAACACCATATATTTT. Amino acid sequence: CASSFSGTGNTIYF.

A remark on this clone: This sample also contains other DNA sequences that code for the same CDR3. The gene calls are TRBV19 and TRBJ2-5; 8 positions agree with TRBD1. Germline-derived CDR1 and CDR2 are LNHDA and SQIVND (reference sequence). The CDR3 runs to 14 residues. J gave up 4 bases and V 5 bases, and 6 bases lay outside the gene matches. The CDR3: CASSPRTGLETQYF. The CDR3 DNA follows: TGTGCCAGTAGTCCGAGGACAGGGCTAGAGACCCAGTACTTC.

V is TRBV6-1 and J is TRBJ2-2; D uncertain. CDR3 length: 14 residues. CDR1 and CDR2 from the germline V gene are MNHNS and SASEGT. V was cut by 2 bases and J by 5 bases, with 9 bases left in between. CDR3 in amino acids: CASSELTVTGELFF. CDR3 DNA sequence: TGTGCCAGCAGTGAACTAACGGTTACCGGGGAGCTGTTTTTT.

This chain joins TRBV5-6 and TRBJ2-7; no clear D. Germline-derived CDR1 and CDR2 are SGHDT and YYEEEE. The V end was cut by 3 bases, the J end by 6 bases, with 7 bases between. The CDR3 spans 11 residues. The CDR3 reads CASSSLAEQYF. CDR3 in DNA: TGTGCCAGCAGCTCCTTGGCCGAGCAGTACTTC. The full variable domain, with the rest looked up from reference TRBV5-6 and TRBJ2-7, is DAGVTQSPTHLIKTRGQQVTLRCSPKSGHDTVSWYQQALGQGPQFIFQYYEEEERQRGNFPDRFSGHQFPNYSSELNVNALLLGDSALYLCASSSLAEQYFGPGTRLTVT.

V gene TRBV27 combines with J gene TRBJ2-1; the match to TRBD2 covers 12 bases. V lost 0 bases, J lost 7 bases, and 1 base stayed unmatched. CDR1 is MNHEY, CDR2 SMNVEV, per germline (reference sequence). CDR3 length equals 15 residues. CDR3 sequence (DNA): TGTGCCAGCAGTTTATCGACTAGCGGGGGAAATGAGCAGTTCTTC. This translates into CASSLSTSGGNEQFF.

In DNA, the CDR3 is TGCGCCAGCAGCGTGGGAACCCGACTAGCGGAGTGGGATGAGCAGTTCTTC. Protein: CASSVGTRLAEWDEQFF. The genes are TRBV5-1 and TRBJ2-1; 9 bases align to TRBD2. The junction had 16 bases not matched to a gene; V was cut back by 4 bases and J by 8 bases. Germline lookup yields CDR1 SGHRS and CDR2 YFSETQ. The CDR3 extends over 17 amino acids.

About this clone itself: The identical CDR3 is also encoded by other nucleotide sequences in the sample. V usage is TRBV28 and J usage is TRBJ1-1, with 7 bases aligning to TRBD1. J was trimmed by 5 bases and V by 3 bases; bases with no gene match: 6. The CDR3 is 14 amino acids. Germline V CDR1 and CDR2: MDHEN, SYDVKM. The CDR3 sequence: CASSFRAGGTEAFF. For the CDR3, the DNA is TGTGCCAGCAGTTTCCGGGCAGGGGGAACTGAAGCTTTCTTT. The whole variable domain, remainder taken from reference TRBV28 and TRBJ1-1, is DVKVTQSSRYLVKRTGEKVFLECVQDMDHENMFWYRQDPGLGLRLIYFSYDVKMKEKGDIPEGYSVSREKKERFSLILESASTNQTSMYLCASSFRAGGTEAFFGQGTRLTVV.